The source of this TCR beta chain is a study of vaccination effects on CD4 cells after COVID-19. Study-wide results and limits: Common cold coronavirus cross-reactivity was shown by only 1 of 255 vaccine-induced clones in healthy vaccinees.

Turning to this clone: Antigen: not known.

Using viral peptide pools, the ViraFEST assay grew out antigen-specific CD4+ T cells prior to sequencing. Once cultured for 9 to 11 days, the cells underwent separation to obtain CD4+ T cells. Subjects were given two BNT162b2 or mRNA-1273 vaccine doses. Testing of the vaccine recipients showed negative nucleocapsid antibodies and no prior SARS-CoV-2 infection. Half-medium changes using IL-2 medium occurred on days 3 and 7. The repertoire was sequenced with immunoSEQ multiplex PCR; TCRdb's copy has only in-frame clones and lacks some. The repertoire holds tens of thousands of clones, with about 86% as singletons. V lost 3 bases to trimming and J lost 1 base, with 15 bases between them. The CDR3 is 16 residues long. Germline CDR1 and CDR2: SGHRS and YFSETQ.

This TCR was recovered from a human donor who received a COVID-19 vaccine. The source material was CD4+ T cells from PBMCs cultured with HCoV-229E spike peptides, sampled after COVID-19 vaccination. The V gene is TRBV5-1, the J gene TRBJ2-3; maybe TRBD2 (5 bases). The CDR3 reads CASSSVPGGGTDTQYF. Written as DNA, the CDR3 is TGCGCCAGCAGCTCGGTCCCCGGAGGCGGCACAGATACGCAGTATTTT. The variable domain in full, with the rest retrieved from reference TRBV5-1 and TRBJ2-3, is KAGVTQTPRYLIKTRGQQVTLSCSPISGHRSVSWYQQTPGQGLQFLFEYFSETQRNKGNFPGRFSGRQFSNSRSEMNVSTLELGDSALYLCASSSVPGGGTDTQYFGPGTRLTVL.